This T cell receptor (beta chain) appears in the sequencing data of a study of CXCR3-negative and CXCR3-positive naive CD8 T cells. 5' RACE with UMI labels generated the TRB cDNA libraries. No DNA is given; TCRdb re-called the 5' RACE reads and lists each CDR3 protein once. Its table lists under 85,000 distinct CDR3 sequences. Of note for this clonotype: The antigen remains unidentified.

Study observations and caveats: CXCR3-positive naive cells had more hydrophobic TRB CDR3s than CXCR3-negative naive cells.

The CDR3 is made up of 15 amino acids. CDR1 is SGHAT and CDR2 is FQNNGV in the germline V gene. Sequencing was performed on naive CXCR3+ CD8+ T cells from blood. Subset reported: CD45RO-CCR7+CD27+CD95- naive CD8+ T cells expressing CXCR3 (TNR3+). This receptor was taken from a human donor in good health. Some clones in this sample may be carry-over from other donors' samples. The chain employs TRBV11-2 and TRBJ2-3; the D call from TCRdb, TRBD2, cannot be confirmed without DNA. The CDR3 loop reads CASSLDPSGRNTQYF.